The clone carrying this T cell receptor (beta chain) has more than one count but fewer than ten. The data originate from a study of blood T cell repertoires in COVID-19. Repertoires were generated with immunoSEQ multiplex PCR, while TCRdb's copy carries only in-frame clones and drops some. The table includes 200,000 to 250,000 clones, approximately 88% detected once. The CDR3 totals 15 residues. Germline CDR1 reads GTSNPN; CDR2 reads SVGIG (reference sequence). V was pared by 2 bases and J by 4 bases, with 7 bases of the junction left unmatched. V and J are TRBV30 and TRBJ2-2, with TRBD2 matching over 7 bases. The sample taken for sequencing was PBMCs or T cells enriched from blood (not recorded which). The source of this sequence is a woman under 40 who had been exposed to COVID-19. As DNA, the CDR3 is TGTGCCTGGAGTTCGGGCGGGAGAGGCACCGGGGAGCTGTTTTTT. Protein: CAWSSGGRGTGELFF.